This T cell receptor beta chain was recorded in a study of technical replicates of blood from a few donors (dated by TCRdb to 2015 to 2018). Library preparation was by the immunoSEQ multiplex PCR assay. TCRdb took over this immuneACCESS table, retaining in-frame rearrangements with V and J assigned. Such tables are incomplete; in checked studies, under half of the missing clones stem from an unresolved V gene, and the remainder is unexplained. Recorded for this sample are around 75,000 clones; about 90% of them occurred a single time. Clones ranked in the top ten supply approximately 0.3% of the sample. CDR1 ENHRY and CDR2 SYGVKD were looked up in the germline V gene. Between the V and J ends, shortened by 2 bases and 5 bases respectively, the junction contains 19 bases. There are 16 amino acids in the CDR3, from cysteine to phenylalanine inclusive. The retained sequence is limited to the CDR3, 48 bases, with the frame set at the first base.

Worth noting for this clone: The antigen it recognizes is unknown. Per-nucleotide qualities are absent, and no much larger clonotype sits a single base away.

The TCR was taken from a human donor in good health. The specimen was T cells isolated from PBMCs. The chain joins TRBV10-3 to TRBJ2-7, with the D gene not confidently named. CDR3 loop: CAISERSRSDPHEQYF. The nucleotides read TGTGCCATCAGTGAGCGAAGCAGGTCCGACCCCCACGAGCAGTACTTC.